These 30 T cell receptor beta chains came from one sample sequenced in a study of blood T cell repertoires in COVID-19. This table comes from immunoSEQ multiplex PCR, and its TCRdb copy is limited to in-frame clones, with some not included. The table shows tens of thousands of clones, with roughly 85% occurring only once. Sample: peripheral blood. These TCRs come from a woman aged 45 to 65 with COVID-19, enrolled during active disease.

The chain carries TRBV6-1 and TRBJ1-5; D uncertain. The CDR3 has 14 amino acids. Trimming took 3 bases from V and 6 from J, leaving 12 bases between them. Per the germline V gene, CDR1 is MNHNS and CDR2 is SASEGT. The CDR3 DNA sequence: TGTGCCAGCAGTGAGCGCCAAGCGGGTCAGCCCCAGCATTTT. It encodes CASSERQAGQPQHF.

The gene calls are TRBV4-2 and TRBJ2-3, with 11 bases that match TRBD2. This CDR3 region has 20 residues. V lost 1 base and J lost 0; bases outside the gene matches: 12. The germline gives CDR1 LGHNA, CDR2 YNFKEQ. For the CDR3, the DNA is TGTGCCAGCAGCCAAGTTTTGACTAGCGGGATCCACACTAGCACAGATACGCAGTATTTT. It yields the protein CASSQVLTSGIHTSTDTQYF.

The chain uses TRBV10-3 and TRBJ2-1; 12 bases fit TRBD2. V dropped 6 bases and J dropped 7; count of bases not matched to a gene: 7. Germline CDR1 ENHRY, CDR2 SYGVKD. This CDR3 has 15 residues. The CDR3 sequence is CAIRRGTSGQNEQFF. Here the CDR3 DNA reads TGTGCCATCAGGAGGGGGACTAGCGGGCAAAATGAGCAGTTCTTC.

The CDR3 DNA is TGTGCCAGCGAACAGGCTGCGGGAGGGGCAGAGACCCAGTACTTC. Amino acid sequence: CASEQAAGGAETQYF. This rearrangement joins TRBV6-5 to TRBJ2-5; TRBD2 aligns across 9 bases. The germline CDR1 and CDR2 sequences are MNHEY and SVGAGI. V shed 8 bases, J shed 4 bases, and the junction held 11 bases outside the gene matches. CDR3 length: 15 residues.

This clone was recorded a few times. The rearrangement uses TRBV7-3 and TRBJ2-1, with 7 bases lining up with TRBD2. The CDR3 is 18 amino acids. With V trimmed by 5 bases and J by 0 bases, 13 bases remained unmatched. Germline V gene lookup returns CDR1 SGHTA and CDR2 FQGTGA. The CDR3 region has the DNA TGTGCCAGCAGCCTTTTTCCAGCGGGAAAATCCTCCTACAATGAGCAGTTCTTC. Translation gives CASSLFPAGKSSYNEQFF.

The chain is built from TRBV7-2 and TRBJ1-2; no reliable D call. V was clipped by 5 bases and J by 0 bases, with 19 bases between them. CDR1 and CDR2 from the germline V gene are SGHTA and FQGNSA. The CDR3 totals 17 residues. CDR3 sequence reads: CASSRHSAGRANYGYTF. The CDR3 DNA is TGTGCCAGCAGCCGCCACTCGGCGGGCCGGGCTAACTATGGCTACACCTTC.

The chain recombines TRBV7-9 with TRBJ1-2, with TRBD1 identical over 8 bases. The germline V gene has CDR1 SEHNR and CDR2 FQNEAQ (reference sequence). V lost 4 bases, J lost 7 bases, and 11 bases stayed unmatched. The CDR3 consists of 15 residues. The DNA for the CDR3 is TGTGCCAGCAGCTCCTTGGACAGGGTGATACGTGGCTACACCTTC. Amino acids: CASSSLDRVIRGYTF. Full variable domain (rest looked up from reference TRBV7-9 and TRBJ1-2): DTGVSQNPRHKITKRGQNVTFRCDPISEHNRLYWYRQTLGQGPEFLTYFQNEAQLEKSRLLSDRFSAERPKGSFSTLEIQRTEQGDSAMYLCASSSLDRVIRGYTFGSGTRLTVV.

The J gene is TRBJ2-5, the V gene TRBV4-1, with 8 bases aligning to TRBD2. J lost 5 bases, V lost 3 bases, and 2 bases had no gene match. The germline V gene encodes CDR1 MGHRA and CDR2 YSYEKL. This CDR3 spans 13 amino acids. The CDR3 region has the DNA TGCGCCAGCAGCCAGGGCGGGGGGGAGACCCAGTACTTC. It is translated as CASSQGGGETQYF.

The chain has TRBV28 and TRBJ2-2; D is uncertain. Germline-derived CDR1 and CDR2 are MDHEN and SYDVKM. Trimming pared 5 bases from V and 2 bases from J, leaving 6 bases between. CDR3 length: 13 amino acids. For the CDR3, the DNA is TGTGCCAGCAGTCCACAAAACACCGGGGAGCTGTTTTTT. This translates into CASSPQNTGELFF.

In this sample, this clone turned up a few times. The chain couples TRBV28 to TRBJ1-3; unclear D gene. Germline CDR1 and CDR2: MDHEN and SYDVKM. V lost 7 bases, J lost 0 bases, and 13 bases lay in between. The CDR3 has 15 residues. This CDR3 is CASISYTYSGNTIYF. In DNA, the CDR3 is TGTGCCAGCATCTCTTACACGTACTCTGGAAACACCATATATTTT.

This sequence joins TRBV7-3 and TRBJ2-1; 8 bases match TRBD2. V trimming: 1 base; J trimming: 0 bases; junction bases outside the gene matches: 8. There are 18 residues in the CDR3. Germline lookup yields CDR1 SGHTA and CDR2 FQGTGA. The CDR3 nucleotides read TGTGCCAGCAGCTTAATCGCCAGAGCGGGAGTCTCCTACAATGAGCAGTTCTTC. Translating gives CASSLIARAGVSYNEQFF.

The chain's CDR3 is CASSLSGSYNEQFF. DNA for the CDR3: TGTGCCAGCAGCTTAAGCGGGTCCTACAATGAGCAGTTCTTC. The rearrangement uses TRBV7-3 and TRBJ2-1; the D gene is possibly TRBD2 (5 bases). Germline CDR1 and CDR2: SGHTA and FQGTGA. With 1 base removed from V and 1 base from J, the gap between germline ends came to 5 bases. This CDR3 has 14 residues.

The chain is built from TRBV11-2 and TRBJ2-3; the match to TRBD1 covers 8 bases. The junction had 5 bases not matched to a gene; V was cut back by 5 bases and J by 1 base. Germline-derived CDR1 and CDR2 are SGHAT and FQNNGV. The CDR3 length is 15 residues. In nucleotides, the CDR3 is TGTGCCAGCAGCCTGACAGGGGTGGGCACAGATACGCAGTATTTT. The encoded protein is CASSLTGVGTDTQYF.

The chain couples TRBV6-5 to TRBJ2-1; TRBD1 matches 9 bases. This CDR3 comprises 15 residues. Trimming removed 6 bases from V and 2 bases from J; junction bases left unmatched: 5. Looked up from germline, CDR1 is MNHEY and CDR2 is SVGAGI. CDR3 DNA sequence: TGTGCCAGCAGGGAGGGACAGGGCACCTACAATGAGCAGTTCTTC. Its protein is CASREGQGTYNEQFF.

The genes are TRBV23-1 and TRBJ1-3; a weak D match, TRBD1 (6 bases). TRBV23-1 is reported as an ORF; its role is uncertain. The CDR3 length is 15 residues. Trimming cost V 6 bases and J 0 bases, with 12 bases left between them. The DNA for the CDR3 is TGCGCCAGCAGACAGGGAAGGGGCTCTGGAAACACCATATATTTT. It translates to CASRQGRGSGNTIYF.

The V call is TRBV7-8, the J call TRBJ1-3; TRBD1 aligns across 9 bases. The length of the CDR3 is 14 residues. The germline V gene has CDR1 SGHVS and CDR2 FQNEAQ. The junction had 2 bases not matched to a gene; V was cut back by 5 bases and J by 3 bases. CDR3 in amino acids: CASSTGGYGNTIYF. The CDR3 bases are TGTGCCAGCAGCACAGGGGGCTATGGAAACACCATATATTTT.

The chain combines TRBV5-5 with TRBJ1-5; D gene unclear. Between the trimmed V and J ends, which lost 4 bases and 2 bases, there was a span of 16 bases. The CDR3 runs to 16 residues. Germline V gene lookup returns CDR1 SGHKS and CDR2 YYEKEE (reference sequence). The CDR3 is CASSPFAGLGNQPQHF. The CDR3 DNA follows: TGTGCCAGCAGCCCATTCGCGGGCTTGGGCAATCAGCCCCAGCATTTT.

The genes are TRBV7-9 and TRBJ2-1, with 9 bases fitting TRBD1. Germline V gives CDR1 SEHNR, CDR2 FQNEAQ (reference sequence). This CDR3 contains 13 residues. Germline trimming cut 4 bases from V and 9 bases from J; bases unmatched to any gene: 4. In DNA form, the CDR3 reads TGTGCCAGCAGCTACAGGGGGCAGGGTGAGCAGTTCTTC. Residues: CASSYRGQGEQFF.

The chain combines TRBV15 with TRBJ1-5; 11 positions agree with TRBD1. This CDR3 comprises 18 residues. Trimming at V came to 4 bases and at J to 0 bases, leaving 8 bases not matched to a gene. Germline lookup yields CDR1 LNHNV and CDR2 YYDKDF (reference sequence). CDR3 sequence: CATSTGQGAMHSNQPQHF. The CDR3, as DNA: TGTGCCACCAGCACAGGACAGGGGGCGATGCATAGCAATCAGCCCCAGCATTTT.

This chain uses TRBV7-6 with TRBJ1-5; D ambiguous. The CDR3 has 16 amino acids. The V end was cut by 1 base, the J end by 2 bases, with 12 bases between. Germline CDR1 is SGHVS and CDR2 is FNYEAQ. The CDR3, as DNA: TGTGCCAGCAGCTTAGGGAGGGCAAGGGGCAATCAGCCCCAGCATTTT. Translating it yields CASSLGRARGNQPQHF. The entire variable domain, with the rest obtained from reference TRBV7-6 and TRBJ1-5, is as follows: GAGVSQSPRYKVTKRGQDVALRCDPISGHVSLYWYRQALGQGPEFLTYFNYEAQQDKSGLPNDRFSAERPEGSISTLTIQRTEQRDSAMYRCASSLGRARGNQPQHFGDGTRLSIL.

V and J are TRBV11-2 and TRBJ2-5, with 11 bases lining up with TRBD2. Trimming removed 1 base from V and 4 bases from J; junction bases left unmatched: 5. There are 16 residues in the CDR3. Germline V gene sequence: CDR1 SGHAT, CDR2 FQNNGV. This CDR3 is CASSLAASGRLETQYF. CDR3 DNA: TGTGCCAGCAGCTTAGCCGCTAGCGGGAGGTTAGAGACCCAGTACTTC.

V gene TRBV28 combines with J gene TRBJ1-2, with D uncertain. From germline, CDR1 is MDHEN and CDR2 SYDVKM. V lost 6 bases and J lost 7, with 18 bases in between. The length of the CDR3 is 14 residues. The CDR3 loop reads CASSFTNPLVGYTF. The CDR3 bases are TGTGCCAGCAGCTTTACGAATCCTCTAGTTGGCTACACCTTC.

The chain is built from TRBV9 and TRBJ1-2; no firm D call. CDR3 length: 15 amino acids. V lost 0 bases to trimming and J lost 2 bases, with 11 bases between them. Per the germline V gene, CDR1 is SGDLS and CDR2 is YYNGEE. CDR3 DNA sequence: TGTGCCAGCAGCGTAGGCCCGGGGTCGAACTATGGCTACACCTTC. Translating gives CASSVGPGSNYGYTF.

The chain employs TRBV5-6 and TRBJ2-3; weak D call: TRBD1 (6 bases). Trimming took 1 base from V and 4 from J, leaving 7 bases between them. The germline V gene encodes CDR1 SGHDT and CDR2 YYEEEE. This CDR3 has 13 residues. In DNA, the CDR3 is TGTGCCAGCAGCTTGACAGGGTCAGATACGCAGTATTTT. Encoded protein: CASSLTGSDTQYF.

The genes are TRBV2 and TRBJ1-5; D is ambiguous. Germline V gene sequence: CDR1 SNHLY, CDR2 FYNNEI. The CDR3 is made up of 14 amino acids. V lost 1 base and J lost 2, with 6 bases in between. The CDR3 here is CASSEGRGNQPQHF. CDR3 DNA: TGTGCCAGCAGTGAAGGGAGGGGCAATCAGCCCCAGCATTTT.

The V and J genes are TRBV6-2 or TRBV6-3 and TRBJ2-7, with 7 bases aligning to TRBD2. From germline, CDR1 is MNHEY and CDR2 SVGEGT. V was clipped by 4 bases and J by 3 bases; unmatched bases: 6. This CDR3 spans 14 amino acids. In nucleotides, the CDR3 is TGTGCCAGCAGTTCTCTAGCGGATAACTACGAGCAGTACTTC. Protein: CASSSLADNYEQYF.

The CDR3 DNA reads as TGTGCCTGGAGCCGACCAACGGGACTAGCGGGCACCGGGGAGCTGTTTTTT. Encoded protein: CAWSRPTGLAGTGELFF. The genes are TRBV30 and TRBJ2-2; TRBD2 matches at 12 bases. The CDR3 is 17 residues long. V trimming: 3 bases; J trimming: 4 bases; junction bases outside the gene matches: 9. CDR1 and CDR2 from the germline V gene are GTSNPN and SVGIG (reference sequence). Based on the CDR3 plus reference TRBV30 and TRBJ2-2, the full variable domain is SQTIHQWPATLVQPVGSPLSLECTVEGTSNPNLYWYRQAAGRGLQLLFYSVGIGQISSEVPQNLSASRPQDRQFILSSKKLLLSDSGFYLCAWSRPTGLAGTGELFFGEGSRLTVL.

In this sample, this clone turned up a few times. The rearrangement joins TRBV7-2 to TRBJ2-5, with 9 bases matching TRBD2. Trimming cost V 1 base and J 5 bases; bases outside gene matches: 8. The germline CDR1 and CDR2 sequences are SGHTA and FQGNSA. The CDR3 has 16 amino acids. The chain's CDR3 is CASSLGGSGRGETQYF. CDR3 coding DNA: TGTGCCAGCAGCTTAGGGGGTAGCGGGAGAGGTGAGACCCAGTACTTC.

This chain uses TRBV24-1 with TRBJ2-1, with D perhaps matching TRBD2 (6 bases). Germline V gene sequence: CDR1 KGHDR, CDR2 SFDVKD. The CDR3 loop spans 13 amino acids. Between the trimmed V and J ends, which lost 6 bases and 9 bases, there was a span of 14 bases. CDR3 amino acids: CATSTSRGSEQFF. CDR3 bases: TGTGCCACCAGTACTAGTCGGGGGAGTGAGCAGTTCTTC.

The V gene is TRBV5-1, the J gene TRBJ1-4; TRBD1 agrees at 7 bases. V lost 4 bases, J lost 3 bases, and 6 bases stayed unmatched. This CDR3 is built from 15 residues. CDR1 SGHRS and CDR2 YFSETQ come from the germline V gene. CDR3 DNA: TGCGCCAGCAGCACCACAGGGGAAGCTAATGAAAAACTGTTTTTT. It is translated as CASSTTGEANEKLFF.